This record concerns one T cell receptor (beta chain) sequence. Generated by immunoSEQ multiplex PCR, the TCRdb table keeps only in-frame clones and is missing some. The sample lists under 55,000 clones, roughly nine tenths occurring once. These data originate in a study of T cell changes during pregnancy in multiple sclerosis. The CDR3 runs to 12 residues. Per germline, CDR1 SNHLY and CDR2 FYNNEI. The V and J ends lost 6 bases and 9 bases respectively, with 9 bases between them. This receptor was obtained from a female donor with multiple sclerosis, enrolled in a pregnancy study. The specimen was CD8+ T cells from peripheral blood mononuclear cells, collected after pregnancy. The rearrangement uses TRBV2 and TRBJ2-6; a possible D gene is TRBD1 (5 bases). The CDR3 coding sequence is TGTGCCAGCAGGGGGCCTCTCAACGTCCTGACTTTC. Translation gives CASRGPLNVLTF.